This T cell receptor beta chain was captured in a study of cytomegalovirus exposure and HLA in healthy donors. Findings and caveats of the study: Productive rates of about 87% or about 30% were seen for most TCR beta V segments in an earlier analysis. Later analysis demonstrated an association between a missense DCLRE1C variant and TCR beta V- and J-gene trimming.

The germline V gene has CDR1 MNHEY and CDR2 SVGAGI. Trimming cost V 8 bases and J 5 bases, with 18 bases left between them. This CDR3 has 14 residues. The PCR employed 60 Vbeta primers together with 13 Jbeta primers. The method was immunoSEQ multiplex PCR; TCRdb's version includes in-frame clones alone and lacks a portion of them. The table records 95,000 to 150,000 clones, 70% to 85% of them present only once. On this clone: The antigen is unknown.

The rearrangement links TRBV6-5 to TRBJ1-1; TRBD1 is a possible D gene (5 bases). The sequence derives from a human donor in good health. The sample comprised PBMCs. The CDR3 sequence: CASALLGVQTEAFF. CDR3 DNA: TGTGCCAGCGCCCTGTTAGGGGTTCAGACTGAAGCTTTCTTT.